These 23 T cell receptor beta chains were sequenced from one sample in a study of blood T cell repertoires in COVID-19. TCRdb's table, derived via immunoSEQ multiplex PCR, lists solely in-frame clones and lacks some. Here the sample spans about 140,000 clones, around 90% being singletons. Sequences were obtained from peripheral blood. Every receptor here comes from a woman aged 55-70 years with acute or convalescent COVID-19.

V is TRBV18 and J is TRBJ1-2; 7 bases are shared with TRBD1. V gave up 3 bases and J gave up 7 bases; unmatched junction bases: 8. The CDR3 length is 14 residues. Germline CDR1 is KGHSH and CDR2 is LQKENI. CDR3 region: CASSPDRSGGGYTF. The CDR3 region has the DNA TGTGCCAGCTCACCGGACAGGTCCGGCGGTGGCTACACCTTC.

This chain links TRBV6-6 with TRBJ1-2; 7 bases are a match to TRBD1. In germline, CDR1 is MNHNY, CDR2 SVGAGI (reference sequence). V trimming: 0 bases; J trimming: 8 bases; junction bases outside the gene matches: 6. This CDR3 comprises 14 residues. The CDR3 sequence: CASSYSTGIEGYTF. CDR3 nucleotide sequence: TGTGCCAGCAGTTACTCGACAGGGATCGAGGGCTACACCTTC.

The chain joins TRBV30 to TRBJ2-1, with D maybe TRBD2 (5 bases). The germline V gene has CDR1 GTSNPN and CDR2 SVGIG (reference sequence). This CDR3 has 10 amino acids. The V end lost 7 bases, the J end lost 7 bases, and 8 bases lay between the germline ends. The CDR3 coding sequence is TGTGCCTCGAAGCGGAATGAGCAGTTCTTC. This translates into CASKRNEQFF.

V gene TRBV7-2 combines with J gene TRBJ1-6; no clear D gene. V was pared by 5 bases and J by 6 bases, with 11 bases between. CDR3 length: 14 amino acids. Per the germline V gene, CDR1 is SGHTA and CDR2 is FQGNSA. CDR3: CASSPGVRNSPLHF. As DNA, the CDR3 is TGTGCCAGCAGCCCCGGGGTACGTAATTCACCCCTCCACTTT.

The chain employs TRBV6-4 and TRBJ2-3; TRBD1 might be the D (5 bases). The germline V gene has CDR1 MRHNA and CDR2 SNTAGT. V lost 3 bases, J lost 6 bases, and 13 bases lay in between. This CDR3 is built from 14 residues. Written as DNA, the CDR3 is TGTGCCAGCAGTGAGTCGCAGGGCTCGGATACGCAGTATTTT. Encoded protein: CASSESQGSDTQYF.

The chain recombines TRBV6-5 with TRBJ2-7; TRBD1 is a possible D gene (5 bases). Germline V gene data show CDR1 as MNHEY and CDR2 as SVGAGI. This CDR3 has 13 amino acids. The V end lost 7 bases, the J end lost 5 bases, and 15 bases lay between the germline ends. The CDR3 region has the DNA TGTGCCAGCAAAGAAAGGGGTAGGGACGAGCAGTACTTC. The encoded protein is CASKERGRDEQYF.

The rearrangement uses TRBV11-3 and TRBJ1-3; D might be TRBD1 (6 bases). The germline V gene encodes CDR1 SGHNT and CDR2 YENEEA. The CDR3 is 13 amino acids. The V end lost 4 bases, the J end lost 8 bases, and 12 bases lay between the germline ends. The DNA for the CDR3 is TGTGCCAGCAGCTCAGGGGCTGGTTACACCATATATTTT. This codes for CASSSGAGYTIYF.

This chain links TRBV9 with TRBJ1-2; 9 nucleotides line up with TRBD1. The CDR3 totals 16 residues. Germline lookup yields CDR1 SGDLS and CDR2 YYNGEE. V gave up 0 bases and J gave up 1 base; unmatched junction bases: 4. The CDR3 DNA is TGTGCCAGCAGCGTAGGCGGGACAGGGAGTAACTATGGCTACACCTTC. Its protein product is CASSVGGTGSNYGYTF.

V and J are TRBV29-1 and TRBJ2-1, with unresolved D. Germline CDR1 is SQVTM and CDR2 is ANQGSEA. Trimming cost V 4 bases and J 2 bases, with 12 bases left between them. The CDR3 is 14 residues long. The CDR3 sequence is CSVAKQMTYNEQFF. The CDR3 DNA follows: TGCAGCGTTGCAAAACAGATGACCTACAATGAGCAGTTCTTC.

V usage is TRBV18 and J usage is TRBJ2-2; 7 nucleotides match TRBD1. This CDR3 contains 15 residues. The J segment lost 2 bases and the V segment lost 6 bases, leaving 6 bases of the junction unmatched. CDR1 is KGHSH and CDR2 is LQKENI in the germline V gene. CDR3 coding DNA: TGTGCCAGCTCCCTATACAGGGGTAACACCGGGGAGCTGTTTTTT. Its translation: CASSLYRGNTGELFF.

This chain uses TRBV28 with TRBJ1-1; TRBD1 might be the D (5 bases). Germline CDR1 reads MDHEN; CDR2 reads SYDVKM. The CDR3 totals 14 residues. With 2 bases removed from V and 6 bases from J, the gap between germline ends came to 13 bases. CDR3: CASSLSPTESEAFF. DNA for the CDR3: TGTGCCAGCAGTTTAAGCCCGACAGAATCTGAAGCTTTCTTT.

This chain joins TRBV6-5 and TRBJ2-7; 8 nucleotides align to TRBD1. Trimming removed 5 bases from V and 3 bases from J; junction bases left unmatched: 3. This CDR3 is 13 amino acids long. CDR1 is MNHEY, CDR2 SVGAGI, per germline. The CDR3 DNA reads as TGTGCCAGCAGTCCCGGGACAGGCTACGAGCAGTACTTC. Translated, it gives CASSPGTGYEQYF.

The DNA of the CDR3 is TGTGCCAGCAGTGACTCGGAACGGGACTACGGGGGGACCCAGTACTTC. Its translation is CASSDSERDYGGTQYF. V usage is TRBV6-4 and J usage is TRBJ2-5, with 7 bases fitting TRBD2. The J segment lost 7 bases and the V segment lost 0 bases, leaving 11 bases of the junction unmatched. The CDR3 is 16 amino acids. Germline V lookup: CDR1 MRHNA, CDR2 SNTAGT.

The V call is TRBV5-1, the J call TRBJ2-1; 9 bases align to TRBD1. Germline values: CDR1 SGHRS, CDR2 YFSETQ. This CDR3 spans 16 amino acids. Trimming cost V 3 bases and J 0 bases; bases outside gene matches: 4. The CDR3 DNA reads TGCGCCAGCAGCTCCGGGACAGGGAGCTCCTACAATGAGCAGTTCTTC. This gives the protein CASSSGTGSSYNEQFF.

This clone was detected a few times. The CDR3 nucleotides are TGTGCCACCCGTGAGGGACAGGGGCCGCGTTCGCCCCAGCATTTT. Protein sequence: CATREGQGPRSPQHF. J is TRBJ1-5 and V is TRBV19, with TRBD1 matching 10 bases. V lost 10 bases and J lost 9; bases outside the gene matches: 15. Germline V gene lookup returns CDR1 LNHDA and CDR2 SQIVND (reference sequence). The CDR3 contains 15 residues.

The chain combines TRBV3-1 (or the pseudogene TRBV3-2) with TRBJ2-1; 10 nucleotides agree with TRBD2. V shed 4 bases, J shed 0 bases, and the junction held 18 bases outside the gene matches. The CDR3 is 21 amino acids. From germline, CDR1 is LGHDT and CDR2 YNNKEL (reference sequence). The CDR3 coding sequence is TGTGCCAGCAGCCCACTGAGATCGGGTAGCGGGGGGCGAAGCTCCTACAATGAGCAGTTCTTC. Its protein product is CASSPLRSGSGGRSSYNEQFF.

The chain joins TRBV7-2 to TRBJ1-1; D ambiguous. In germline, CDR1 is SGHTA, CDR2 FQGNSA. The CDR3 is 14 amino acids. V lost 2 bases and J lost 3, with 10 bases in between. CDR3 sequence reads: CASSLSRVYTEAFF. DNA for the CDR3: TGTGCCAGCAGCTTAAGCCGAGTGTACACTGAAGCTTTCTTT.

The chain has TRBV7-3 and TRBJ2-7; D is perhaps TRBD1 (5 bases). V lost 1 base to trimming and J lost 2 bases, with 9 bases between them. CDR3 size: 14 residues. Germline-derived CDR1 and CDR2 are SGHTA and FQGTGA. The CDR3 region is CASSLSAGPYEQYF. Written as DNA, the CDR3 is TGTGCCAGCAGCTTAAGTGCAGGGCCCTACGAGCAGTACTTC.

V gene TRBV30 combines with J gene TRBJ1-2, with TRBD1 as a possible D gene (6 bases). The V gene's germline CDR1 is GTSNPN and CDR2 SVGIG (reference sequence). The CDR3 covers 13 residues. Trimming cost V 2 bases and J 2 bases, with 9 bases left between them. CDR3 coding DNA: TGTGCCTGGAGTTTGGACAGCAACTATGGCTACACCTTC. Its translation is CAWSLDSNYGYTF.

The V call is TRBV27, the J call TRBJ1-5; D unclear. The CDR3 runs to 16 residues. CDR1 MNHEY and CDR2 SMNVEV come from the germline V gene (reference sequence). V lost 6 bases, J lost 0 bases, and 15 bases lay in between. CDR3 loop: CASRPRSSGSNQPQHF. In nucleotides, the CDR3 is TGTGCCAGCAGACCTAGGAGTAGTGGTAGCAATCAGCCCCAGCATTTT.

The chain uses TRBV5-4 and TRBJ2-5; 10 bases are a match to TRBD2. The germline V gene encodes CDR1 SGHNT and CDR2 YYREEE (reference sequence). The CDR3 consists of 16 residues. Germline trimming cut 0 bases from V and 4 bases from J; bases unmatched to any gene: 6. This CDR3 is CASSLGTAGGLETQYF. CDR3 nucleotides: TGTGCCAGCAGCTTGGGTACAGCGGGGGGGCTAGAGACCCAGTACTTC.

The chain combines TRBV4-2 with TRBJ1-6, with 7 nucleotides matching TRBD1. The CDR3 loop spans 15 amino acids. CDR1 and CDR2 (germline): LGHNA, YNFKEQ. J gave up 7 bases and V 0 bases, and 3 bases lay outside the gene matches. For the CDR3, the DNA is TGTGCCAGCAGCCAAGACAGGGGGGAGAATTCACCCCTCCACTTT. It codes for CASSQDRGENSPLHF.

This clone was observed a handful of times. V gene TRBV7-8 combines with J gene TRBJ1-4, with a tentative D call TRBD1 (5 bases). Trimming stripped 7 bases from V and 3 bases from J, with 15 bases between. The CDR3 contains 15 residues. CDR1 and CDR2 (germline): SGHVS, FQNEAQ. The CDR3 DNA sequence: TGTGCCAGCAACGCGGGGCCCCTCTCTAATGAAAAACTGTTTTTT. Translating it yields CASNAGPLSNEKLFF. The full variable domain, its missing parts supplied by reference TRBV7-8 and TRBJ1-4, is GAGVSQSPRYKVAKRGQDVALRCDPISGHVSLFWYQQALGQGPEFLTYFQNEAQLDKSGLPSDRFFAERPEGSVSTLKIQRTQQEDSAVYLCASNAGPLSNEKLFFGSGTQLSVL.